The source of this T cell receptor (beta chain) is a study of blood T cell repertoires in COVID-19. Overall study: The United States, Italy and Spain were the sources of the acute and convalescent COVID-19 samples. PBMCs, B-cell-depleted T cells, or T cells provided the cDNA or gDNA that made up the material.

TCRdb's copy holds only in-frame clones and misses some; the assay was immunoSEQ multiplex PCR. The sample lists some 89,000 clones, approximately 80% seen once, with about 6.5% in the top ten. The CDR3 loop spans 15 amino acids. CDR1 and CDR2 from the germline V gene are LNHDA and SQIVND (reference sequence). With 5 bases removed from V and 3 bases from J, the gap between germline ends came to 16 bases. This clone occurred once. The sequenced sample consisted of peripheral blood. The clonotype originates from a man aged 65 to 79 with acute or convalescent COVID-19. The genes are TRBV19 and TRBJ1-1, with no clear D. CDR3 region: CASSDPRGRDTEAFF. CDR3 nucleotide sequence: TGTGCCAGTAGTGACCCGCGGGGAAGGGACACTGAAGCTTTCTTT.